What follows are 28 T cell receptor beta chains derived from one specimen sequenced in a study of T cell responses to AZD1222 COVID-19 vaccine. Data came from immunoSEQ multiplex PCR; TCRdb stores just in-frame clones and leaves some out. The sample contains tens of thousands of clones, around 90% of which appear only once. The sample was peripheral blood, taken on day 0 of MenACWY control vaccination. These receptors were obtained from an adult in good health.

The V gene is TRBV5-6, the J gene TRBJ2-3, with 10 bases lining up with TRBD1. The CDR3 loop spans 19 amino acids. Trimming removed 0 bases from V and 5 bases from J; junction bases left unmatched: 15. Germline V gene lookup returns CDR1 SGHDT and CDR2 YYEEEE. The CDR3 here is CASSLVFGPGDRGRDTQYF. The CDR3 region has the DNA TGTGCCAGCAGCTTGGTATTCGGGCCCGGGGACAGGGGTCGAGATACGCAGTATTTT. Variable domain in full (rest from reference TRBV5-6 and TRBJ2-3): DAGVTQSPTHLIKTRGQQVTLRCSPKSGHDTVSWYQQALGQGPQFIFQYYEEEERQRGNFPDRFSGHQFPNYSSELNVNALLLGDSALYLCASSLVFGPGDRGRDTQYFGPGTRLTVL.

The chain links TRBV19 to TRBJ1-5, with 10 bases aligning to TRBD1. Germline V gene data show CDR1 as LNHDA and CDR2 as SQIVND (reference sequence). CDR3 length: 18 amino acids. Trimming took 0 bases from V and 2 from J; bases not matched to a gene: 7. CDR3 nucleotide sequence: TGTGCCAGTAGTATAGAAGCCCGGGACAGGGGTGGCAATCAGCCCCAGCATTTT. Translation gives CASSIEARDRGGNQPQHF. Drawing the rest from reference TRBV19 and TRBJ1-5, the complete variable domain is DGGITQSPKYLFRKEGQNVTLSCEQNLNHDAMYWYRQDPGQGLRLIYYSQIVNDFQKGDIAEGYSVSREKKESFPLTVTSAQKNPTAFYLCASSIEARDRGGNQPQHFGDGTRLSIL.

V is TRBV21-1 and J is TRBJ1-5. TRBV21-1 is an annotated pseudogene. The CDR3 length is 16 residues. CDR3 sequence reads: CASNTVLDGYNQPQHF. The CDR3 DNA follows: TGTGCCAGCAACACCGTATTGGACGGATACAATCAGCCCCAGCATTTT.

This chain connects TRBV7-2 to TRBJ2-5; possibly TRBD1 for D (6 bases). CDR1 is SGHTA, CDR2 FQGNSA, per germline. The CDR3 contains 15 residues. Trimming shortened V by 0 bases and J by 5 bases, and 13 bases separated the two germline ends. CDR3 amino acids: CASSLAWGRGETQYF. The CDR3 nucleotides are TGTGCCAGCAGCTTAGCGTGGGGGCGAGGGGAGACCCAGTACTTC.

This rearrangement joins TRBV13 to TRBJ1-1; D ambiguous. V lost 3 bases and J lost 4, with 9 bases in between. The CDR3 runs 13 residues. The germline CDR1 and CDR2 sequences are PRHDT and FYEKMQ (reference sequence). The CDR3 DNA reads TGTGCCAGCAGCTTGATACCGGGCACTGAAGCTTTCTTT. Translated, it gives CASSLIPGTEAFF. The full variable domain, in which reference TRBV13 and TRBJ1-1 provide the parts outside the CDR3, is AAGVIQSPRHLIKEKRETATLKCYPIPRHDTVYWYQQGPGQDPQFLISFYEKMQSDKGSIPDRFSAQQFSDYHSELNMSSLELGDSALYFCASSLIPGTEAFFGQGTRLTVV.

The DNA for the CDR3 is TGTGCCAGTAGTCCTTTACAGGGGGTGGGTCAGCCCCAGCATTTT. This encodes CASSPLQGVGQPQHF. The V call is TRBV19, the J call TRBJ1-5, with TRBD1 matching over 8 bases. CDR3 length: 15 residues. From germline, CDR1 is LNHDA and CDR2 SQIVND (reference sequence). Trimming cost V 5 bases and J 6 bases; bases outside gene matches: 9.

V is TRBV5-8 and J is TRBJ1-3; 9 bases agree with TRBD1. Germline V gives CDR1 SGHTS, CDR2 YDEGEE. Trimming took 3 bases from V and 1 from J; bases not matched to a gene: 2. CDR3 length: 15 residues. This chain's CDR3 is CASSSDRGSGNTIYF. The CDR3 DNA follows: TGTGCCAGCAGCTCGGACAGGGGTTCTGGAAACACCATATATTTT.

The chain couples TRBV7-9 to TRBJ1-6; D ambiguous. The V end was cut by 3 bases, the J end by 7 bases, with 7 bases between. Germline CDR1 and CDR2: SEHNR and FQNEAQ (reference sequence). This CDR3 is built from 13 residues. The CDR3 nucleotides are TGTGCCAGCAGCTTTACGGGGAATTCACCCCTCCACTTT. Translating it yields CASSFTGNSPLHF.

The chain is built from TRBV5-1 and TRBJ1-2; 7 bases fit TRBD1. J lost 6 bases, V lost 2 bases, and 10 bases had no gene match. The CDR3 contains 15 residues. Germline-derived CDR1 and CDR2 are SGHRS and YFSETQ. CDR3 protein: CASSLNDNRGNGYTF. CDR3 in DNA: TGCGCCAGCAGCTTAAACGATAACAGGGGCAATGGCTACACCTTC.

This clone was detected only a few times. The V gene is TRBV5-1, the J gene TRBJ2-1; 7 bases align to TRBD1. V trimming: 1 base; J trimming: 7 bases; junction bases outside the gene matches: 11. There are 16 residues in the CDR3. Germline CDR1 and CDR2: SGHRS and YFSETQ. CDR3 protein: CASSLNGRGKGNEQFF. CDR3 nucleotides: TGCGCCAGCAGCTTGAACGGCAGGGGGAAGGGGAATGAGCAGTTCTTC.

This clone appeared a single time. V gene TRBV7-2 combines with J gene TRBJ2-7, with 7 nucleotides matching TRBD1. The CDR3 consists of 13 residues. In germline, CDR1 is SGHTA, CDR2 FQGNSA. Trimming removed 6 bases from V and 9 bases from J; junction bases left unmatched: 11. CDR3 bases: TGTGCCAGCAGTACAGGGGAACGAGGAGGGCAGTACTTC. Its translation: CASSTGERGGQYF.

The CDR3 region has the DNA TGTGCCAGCAGCTGGGGCTCGGGAGAAAAACTGTTTTTT. Its translation is CASSWGSGEKLFF. The V and J genes are TRBV11-2 and TRBJ1-4; TRBD1 is a possible D gene (5 bases). Trimming shortened V by 4 bases and J by 8 bases, and 11 bases separated the two germline ends. The germline gives CDR1 SGHAT, CDR2 FQNNGV. The CDR3 extends over 13 amino acids.

The chain joins TRBV7-9 to TRBJ1-6; 7 positions agree with TRBD1. CDR1 is SEHNR, CDR2 FQNEAQ, per germline (reference sequence). With V trimmed by 6 bases and J by 2 bases, 4 bases remained unmatched. There are 15 residues in the CDR3. This CDR3 reads CASSVGQAYNSPLHF. CDR3 coding DNA: TGTGCCAGCAGTGTCGGACAGGCCTATAATTCACCCCTCCACTTT.

The chain recombines TRBV5-1 with TRBJ1-2, with D tentatively TRBD1 (6 bases). Per the germline V gene, CDR1 is SGHRS and CDR2 is YFSETQ. This CDR3 spans 14 amino acids. V was clipped by 5 bases and J by 4 bases, with 15 bases between them. The CDR3 coding sequence is TGCGCCAGCAGGGCAACAGGGAGTCCCTATGGCTACACCTTC. Its translation: CASRATGSPYGYTF.

The chain is built from TRBV11-2 and TRBJ2-2, with TRBD1 identical over 8 bases. The CDR3 totals 15 residues. Germline assignment: CDR1 SGHAT and CDR2 FQNNGV. V shed 5 bases, J shed 5 bases, and the junction held 7 bases outside the gene matches. The CDR3 loop is CASSVTGGRTGELFF. The CDR3 bases are TGTGCCAGCAGCGTTACAGGGGGGAGGACCGGGGAGCTGTTTTTT. Complete variable domain (other parts from reference TRBV11-2 and TRBJ2-2): EAGVAQSPRYKIIEKRQSVAFWCNPISGHATLYWYQQILGQGPKLLIQFQNNGVVDDSQLPKDRFSAERLKGVDSTLKIQPAKLEDSAVYLCASSVTGGRTGELFFGEGSRLTVL.

The V gene is TRBV5-1, the J gene TRBJ1-1; D ambiguous. Germline V CDR1 and CDR2: SGHRS, YFSETQ. The CDR3 length is 15 residues. V shed 5 bases and J shed 1 base, with 15 bases lying between them. The CDR3 reads CASSLDPWRNTEAFF. Written as DNA, the CDR3 is TGCGCCAGCAGTCTGGACCCGTGGAGGAACACTGAAGCTTTCTTT. Full variable domain (rest looked up from reference TRBV5-1 and TRBJ1-1): KAGVTQTPRYLIKTRGQQVTLSCSPISGHRSVSWYQQTPGQGLQFLFEYFSETQRNKGNFPGRFSGRQFSNSRSEMNVSTLELGDSALYLCASSLDPWRNTEAFFGQGTRLTVV.

The J gene is TRBJ2-3, the V gene TRBV11-3; D tentatively reads TRBD1 or TRBD2 (5 bases each). V was trimmed by 5 bases and J by 0 bases, leaving 12 bases between them. Per the germline V gene, CDR1 is SGHNT and CDR2 is YENEEA. The CDR3 covers 15 residues. CDR3 in amino acids: CASSAGDRSTDTQYF. The CDR3 coding sequence is TGTGCCAGCAGCGCTGGGGACCGGAGCACAGATACGCAGTATTTT.

The chain couples TRBV7-8 to TRBJ1-3, with 7 bases matching TRBD1. Germline values: CDR1 SGHVS, CDR2 FQNEAQ. The CDR3 is 15 amino acids. Germline trimming cut 8 bases from V and 7 bases from J; bases unmatched to any gene: 14. The CDR3 here is CASGPGTAGGNTIYF. The CDR3 nucleotides read TGTGCCAGCGGCCCCGGGACAGCCGGTGGGAACACCATATATTTT.

The CDR3 nucleotides are TGTGCCAGCTCACCAGACTTAGCTTTAGGGGTTGAATTCAATGAGCAGTTCTTC. Its translation is CASSPDLALGVEFNEQFF. The chain uses TRBV18 and TRBJ2-1; maybe TRBD1 (5 bases). Germline V gives CDR1 KGHSH, CDR2 LQKENI. V shed 2 bases and J shed 6 bases, with 23 bases lying between them. This CDR3 has 18 amino acids.

V and J are TRBV10-3 and TRBJ2-1, with 11 bases fitting TRBD2. The CDR3 is 19 residues long. In germline, CDR1 is ENHRY, CDR2 SYGVKD. The J segment lost 1 base and the V segment lost 4 bases, leaving 12 bases of the junction unmatched. The DNA of the CDR3 is TGTGCCATCAGTGGTCGGACAGGGACTAGCGGAGTATCCTACAATGAGCAGTTCTTC. Translating it yields CAISGRTGTSGVSYNEQFF.

The rearrangement links TRBV11-2 to TRBJ1-1; possibly TRBD1 for D (5 bases). CDR3 length equals 12 residues. Trimming removed 8 bases at V and 6 bases at J, with 13 bases between. From germline, CDR1 is SGHAT and CDR2 FQNNGV. CDR3 in amino acids: CASAMQGPEAFF. The DNA of the CDR3 is TGTGCCAGCGCCATGCAGGGCCCTGAAGCTTTCTTT.

The J gene is TRBJ1-6, the V gene TRBV19; D is undetermined. This CDR3 spans 14 amino acids. CDR1 and CDR2 from the germline V gene are LNHDA and SQIVND (reference sequence). Deletions cut 11 bases from V and 8 bases from J, with 19 bases between. The CDR3 here is CAARDAGWDSPLHF. CDR3 DNA sequence: TGTGCCGCACGGGATGCTGGATGGGATTCACCCCTCCACTTT.

The CDR3 DNA follows: TGTGCCAGCTCATCTTCAGGTGGACGCAATCAGCCCCAGCATTTT. This codes for CASSSSGGRNQPQHF. The V gene is TRBV18, the J gene TRBJ1-5; unclear D gene. This CDR3 has 15 residues. CDR1 is KGHSH and CDR2 is LQKENI in the germline V gene. V was pared by 5 bases and J by 2 bases, with 13 bases between.

The chain recombines TRBV18 with TRBJ1-1; 7 nucleotides match TRBD1. V gave up 4 bases and J gave up 5 bases; unmatched junction bases: 10. This CDR3 comprises 15 residues. Germline CDR1 is KGHSH and CDR2 is LQKENI. In DNA, the CDR3 is TGTGCCAGCTCACTCCCAATCCAACAGGGGACTGAAGCTTTCTTT. As protein: CASSLPIQQGTEAFF. Full variable domain (missing parts from reference TRBV18 and TRBJ1-1): NAGVMQNPRHLVRRRGQEARLRCSPMKGHSHVYWYRQLPEEGLKFMVYLQKENIIDESGMPKERFSAEFPKEGPSILRIQQVVRGDSAAYFCASSLPIQQGTEAFFGQGTRLTVV.

The genes are TRBV5-4 and TRBJ1-2; D remains unclear. V was clipped by 0 bases and J by 1 base, with 7 bases between them. Germline-derived CDR1 and CDR2 are SGHNT and YYREEE (reference sequence). The CDR3 spans 14 residues. CDR3 in amino acids: CASSLGRDNYGYTF. The CDR3, as DNA: TGTGCCAGCAGCTTGGGGAGGGATAACTATGGCTACACCTTC. Combining the CDR3 with reference TRBV5-4 and TRBJ1-2 gives the whole variable domain ETGVTQSPTHLIKTRGQQVTLRCSSQSGHNTVSWYQQALGQGPQFIFQYYREEENGRGNFPPRFSGLQFPNYSSELNVNALELDDSALYLCASSLGRDNYGYTFGSGTRLTVV.

The genes are TRBV6-5 and TRBJ1-3; D possibly corresponds to TRBD1 (5 bases). Per germline, CDR1 MNHEY and CDR2 SVGAGI. The CDR3 runs 15 residues. Trimming shortened V by 5 bases and J by 3 bases, and 14 bases separated the two germline ends. Written as DNA, the CDR3 is TGTGCCAGCAGTCTCACCGGGACCCTTGGAAACACCATATATTTT. Protein sequence: CASSLTGTLGNTIYF.

The DNA for the CDR3 is TGTGCCAGCAGCGTAGGTGAGGGGAGGGCGGCTGAAGCTTTCTTT. This translates into CASSVGEGRAAEAFF. The J gene is TRBJ1-1, the V gene TRBV9; possibly TRBD1 for D (5 bases). The CDR3 loop spans 15 amino acids. V was trimmed by 0 bases and J by 6 bases, leaving 15 bases between them. The germline V gene has CDR1 SGDLS and CDR2 YYNGEE.

The chain uses TRBV21-1 and TRBJ2-7. TRBV21-1 is termed a pseudogene. The CDR3 length is 16 residues. The CDR3 loop reads CASSLEGGIGFYEQYF. The CDR3, as DNA: TGTGCCAGCAGCCTCGAGGGGGGTATCGGCTTCTACGAGCAGTACTTC.